This TCR beta chain came from a study of neurological immune-mediated disorders. Study-wide results and limits: None of the CDR3 amino acid sequences in expanded clones turned up in more than one subject, which points to private repertoires in all groups.

In its sample, this clonotype was seen many times. Its antigen is as yet unknown. Each CDR3 protein is one row after TCRdb ran MiXCR on the 5' RACE reads. The repertoire holds 40,000 or so distinct CDR3 sequences, with approximately 2.4% as singletons. V gave up 2 bases and J gave up 2 bases, with 11 bases separating them. The CDR3 length is 15 residues. The germline gives CDR1 LGHDT, CDR2 YNNKEL (reference sequence). The chain uses TRBV3-1 and TRBJ2-3; D may match TRBD1 or TRBD2 (5 bases each). The material sequenced was PBMCs. The receptor comes from a man aged 45 to 65 with multiple sclerosis. This chain's CDR3 is CASSQPTGATDTQYF. CDR3 sequence (DNA): TGTGCCAGCAGCCAACCTACCGGGGCCACAGATACGCAGTATTTT.